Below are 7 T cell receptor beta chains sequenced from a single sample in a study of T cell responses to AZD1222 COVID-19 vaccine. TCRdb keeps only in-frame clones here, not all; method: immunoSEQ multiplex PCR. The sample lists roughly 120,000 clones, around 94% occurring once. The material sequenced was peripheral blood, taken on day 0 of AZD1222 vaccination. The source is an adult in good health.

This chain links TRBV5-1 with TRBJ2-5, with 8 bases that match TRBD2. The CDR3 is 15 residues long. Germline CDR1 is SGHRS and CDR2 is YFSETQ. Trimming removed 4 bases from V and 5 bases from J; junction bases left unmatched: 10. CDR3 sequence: CASSKKAGATETQYF. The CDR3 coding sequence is TGCGCCAGCAGCAAAAAAGCGGGAGCCACCGAGACCCAGTACTTC.

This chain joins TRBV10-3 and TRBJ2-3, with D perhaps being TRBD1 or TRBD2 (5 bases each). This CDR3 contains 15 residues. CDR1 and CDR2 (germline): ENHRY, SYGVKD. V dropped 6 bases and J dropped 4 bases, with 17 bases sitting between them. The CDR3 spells CAIRSGTLGADTQYF. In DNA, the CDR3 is TGTGCCATCAGATCTGGGACCCTCGGGGCAGATACGCAGTATTTT.

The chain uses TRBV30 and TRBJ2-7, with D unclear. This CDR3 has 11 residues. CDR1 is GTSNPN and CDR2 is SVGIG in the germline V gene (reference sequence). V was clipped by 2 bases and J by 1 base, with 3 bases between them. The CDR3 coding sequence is TGTGCCTGGAGTTCTTCCTACGAGCAGTACTTC. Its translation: CAWSSSYEQYF. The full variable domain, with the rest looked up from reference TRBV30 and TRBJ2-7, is SQTIHQWPATLVQPVGSPLSLECTVEGTSNPNLYWYRQAAGRGLQLLFYSVGIGQISSEVPQNLSASRPQDRQFILSSKKLLLSDSGFYLCAWSSSYEQYFGPGTRLTVT.

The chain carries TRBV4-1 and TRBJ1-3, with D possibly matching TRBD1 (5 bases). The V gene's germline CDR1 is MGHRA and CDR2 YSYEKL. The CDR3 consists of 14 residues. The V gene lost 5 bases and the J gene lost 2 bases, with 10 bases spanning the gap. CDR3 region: CASSDTTAGNTIYF. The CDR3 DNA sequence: TGCGCCAGCAGCGATACGACAGCTGGAAACACCATATATTTT.

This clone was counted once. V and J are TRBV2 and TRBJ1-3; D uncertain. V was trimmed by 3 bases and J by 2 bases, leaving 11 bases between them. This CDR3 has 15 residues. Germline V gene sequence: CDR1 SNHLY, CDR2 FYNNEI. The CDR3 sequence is CASSENGLTGNTIYF. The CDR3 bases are TGTGCCAGCAGTGAGAACGGCCTTACTGGAAACACCATATATTTT.

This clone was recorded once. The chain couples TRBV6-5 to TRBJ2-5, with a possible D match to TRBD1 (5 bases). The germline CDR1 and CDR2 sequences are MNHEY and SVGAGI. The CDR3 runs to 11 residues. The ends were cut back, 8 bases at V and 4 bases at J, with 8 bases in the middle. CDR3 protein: CASGRAETQYF. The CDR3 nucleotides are TGTGCCAGCGGCAGGGCAGAGACCCAGTACTTC.

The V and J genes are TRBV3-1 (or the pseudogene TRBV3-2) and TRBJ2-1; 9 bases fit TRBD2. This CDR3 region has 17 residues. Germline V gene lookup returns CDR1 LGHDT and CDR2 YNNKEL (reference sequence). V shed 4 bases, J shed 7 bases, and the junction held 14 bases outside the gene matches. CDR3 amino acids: CASSLRLAGAVINEQFF. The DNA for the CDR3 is TGTGCCAGCAGCCTACGTTTAGCGGGAGCAGTAATTAATGAGCAGTTCTTC.